A single sample is the source of the 21 T cell receptor delta chains below, sequenced in a study of gamma-delta T cells after stem cell transplantation (dated by TCRdb to about 2016). The library was produced with RT-PCR. For sequencing, an Illumina MiSeq was employed. TCRdb reprocessed the public data with the CATT caller; entries with the same nucleotide sequence were combined afterwards. The sample yields roughly 4,700 delta-chain clones; 1.5% to 2% were counted once. 25% to 40% of the sample rests with the top ten. The sample comprised gamma-delta T cells. The receptors shown here come from a human donor. It is not recorded whose cells these are; they may come from a transplant donor.

In the case of this clone: With only one base between it and a far larger clone, this is likely a read error. The rearrangement joins TRDV2 to TRDJ1; 10 bases fit TRDD3. Per the germline V gene, CDR1 is GEAIGNYY and CDR2 is EKD. The CDR3 has 20 amino acids. This chain's CDR3 is CARDTVYGGDTRGATDKLIF. The DNA of the CDR3 is TGTGCCCGTGACACGGTCTATGGGGGGGATACGCGGGGGGCCACCGATAAACTCATCTTT.

The rearrangement uses TRDV2 and TRDJ1, with 8 bases identical to TRDD3. Germline V gene lookup returns CDR1 GEAIGNYY and CDR2 EKD. The CDR3 spans 16 residues. After removal of 2 bases from V and 1 base from J, the junction contained 8 bases not matched to a gene. The CDR3 DNA reads as TGTGCCTGTGACATACTGGGGGGACAACCCACCGATAAACTCATCTTT. Protein product: CACDILGGQPTDKLIF.

Concerning this clone itself: A read error likely explains why the TCRdb protein, taken from a much larger clone, differs from this DNA's translation at residue 11; the protein shown is translated from the DNA. The J gene is TRDJ3, the V gene TRDV2; D unclear. This CDR3 is built from 13 residues. The V gene's germline CDR1 is GEAIGNYY and CDR2 EKD. CDR3 bases: TGTGCCTGTGACGCGGTGGATGACCGACAGACGTTTTTC. It translates to CACDAVDDRQTFF.

There are a few counts of this clone. A read error is likely here: a far larger clone is one base away. Different DNA sequences within this sample yield the same CDR3. The V call is TRDV2, the J call TRDJ1; the match to TRDD3 covers 10 bases. The germline gives CDR1 GEAIGNYY, CDR2 EKD. The CDR3 extends over 16 amino acids. After removal of 0 bases from V and 7 bases from J, the junction contained 10 bases not matched to a gene. CDR3 loop: CACDTISGGYAAKLIF. The CDR3 DNA sequence: TGTGCCTGTGACACCATCTCTGGGGGATATGCGGCTAAACTCATCTTT.

As for this clone: The translation of this DNA and the TCRdb protein of a much larger clone differ at residue 4, probably owing to a read error; the protein shown here is translated from the DNA. The chain carries TRDV2 and TRDJ1; the match to TRDD3 covers 12 bases. The germline V gene has CDR1 GEAIGNYY and CDR2 EKD. Germline trimming cut 5 bases from V and 2 bases from J; bases unmatched to any gene: 14. The CDR3 covers 18 residues. The CDR3 sequence: CACGPAGGYGTRTDKLIF. The DNA of the CDR3 is TGTGCCTGTGGCCCCGCTGGGGGATACGGGACAAGGACCGATAAACTCATCTTT.

Only a few counts were recorded for this clone. This likely came from a read error, as a far larger clone is one base away. The same CDR3 also results from other DNA sequences found in this sample. V gene TRDV2 combines with J gene TRDJ1; TRDD3 matches at 13 bases. The CDR3 contains 18 residues. From germline, CDR1 is GEAIGNYY and CDR2 EKD. CDR3 sequence: CACDAVLGDTRDTDKLIF. DNA for the CDR3: TGCGCCTGTGACGCCGTACTGGGGGATACGCGGGACACCGATAAACTCATCTTT.

Only a few counts were recorded for this clone. The protein held in TCRdb is that of a much larger clone and does not match this DNA's translation at residue 4, likely because of a read error; the protein shown is translated from the DNA. CDR3 region: CACGTVTAMKADKLIF. In DNA form, the CDR3 reads TGTGCCTGTGGCACCGTCACAGCGATGAAGGCCGATAAACTCATCTTT. The chain combines TRDV2 with TRDJ1; D uncertain. The CDR3 runs to 16 residues. Germline V gene sequence: CDR1 GEAIGNYY, CDR2 EKD.

This clone was seen a handful of times. This is likely an artifact of a read error, given a far larger clone one base away. The sample has other DNA sequences that encode this CDR3 too. The chain uses TRDV2 and TRDJ3; 8 bases agree with TRDD3. The CDR3 has 22 residues. Germline V gene lookup returns CDR1 GEAIGNYY and CDR2 EKD. The CDR3 reads CACDTVEYTGGAASWDTRQMFF. CDR3 sequence (DNA): TGTGCCTGTGACACGGTTGAATATACTGGGGGTGCCGCGTCCTGGGATACCCGACAGATGTTTTTC.

This clone was seen a few times. The chain is built from TRDV2 and TRDJ1, with D possibly being TRDD3 (5 bases). This CDR3 comprises 16 residues. Germline V gene data show CDR1 as GEAIGNYY and CDR2 as EKD. V shed 0 bases and J shed 0 bases, with 13 bases lying between them. The CDR3 sequence: CACDTVVGKYTDKLIF. In DNA, the CDR3 is TGTGCCTGTGACACCGTGGTGGGGAAGTACACCGATAAACTCATCTTT.

There are many counts of this clone. A far larger clone is off by one base, so a read error is likely. The V call is TRDV2, the J call TRDJ1; 12 nucleotides match TRDD3. V shed 2 bases and J 0 bases; nucleotides not matched to a gene: 21. Germline V gene lookup returns CDR1 GEAIGNYY and CDR2 EKD. This CDR3 has 22 residues. The CDR3 nucleotides are TGTGCCTGTGACATTCTGGGGGATACGCGGGGCCGCAAGGACGTTTACACCGATAAACTCATCTTT. Amino acids: CACDILGDTRGRKDVYTDKLIF.

Worth noting for this clone: With a far larger clone one base away, a read error is the likely cause. Other DNA sequences from this sample encode an identical CDR3 as well. The genes are TRDV2 and TRDJ1; 7 bases line up with TRDD3. The CDR3 covers 18 residues. Germline V gene sequence: CDR1 GEAIGNYY, CDR2 EKD. J lost 0 bases, V lost 4 bases, and 16 bases had no gene match. The CDR3 nucleotides are TGTGCCTGTGAACCTCTAACCTTACTGGGGATTCACACCGATAAACTCATCTTT. Translating gives CACEPLTLLGIHTDKLIF.

Concerning this clone: The TCRdb protein comes from a much larger clone and disagrees with this DNA's translation at residue 14, likely due to a read error; the protein given here is derived from the DNA. The chain uses TRDV2 and TRDJ1; D tentatively fits TRDD2 or TRDD3 (5 bases each). Germline lookup yields CDR1 GEAIGNYY and CDR2 EKD. With 3 bases removed from V and 0 bases from J, the gap between germline ends came to 34 bases. CDR3 length: 22 residues. CDR3 region: CACDPLPNLLGRTFGNTDKLIF. For the CDR3, the DNA is TGTGCCTGTGACCCGCTTCCAAATCTGCTGGGTCGAACCTTTGGGAACACCGATAAACTCATCTTT.

With regard to this clone: A single base is all that separates this from a far larger clone, so a read error is likely. The sample holds other DNA sequences that translate to the same CDR3. The chain couples TRDV2 to TRDJ1; 12 bases line up with TRDD3. CDR1 and CDR2 (germline): GEAIGNYY, EKD. V gave up 0 bases and J gave up 4 bases; unmatched junction bases: 14. The CDR3 runs to 19 residues. The CDR3 DNA reads TGTGCCTGTGACACCGGAGGACTGGGGGATACACCGTCTGGCGATAAACTCATCTTT. It specifies CACDTGGLGDTPSGDKLIF.

Ten or more counts support this clone. CDR3: CACLLLGDTQTDKLIF. In DNA, the CDR3 is TGTGCCTGTCTTCTACTGGGGGATACGCAAACCGATAAACTCATCTTT. The gene calls are TRDV2 and TRDJ1; 13 positions agree with TRDD3. V gave up 6 bases and J gave up 2 bases; unmatched junction bases: 8. Germline V gene data show CDR1 as GEAIGNYY and CDR2 as EKD. This CDR3 contains 16 residues.

The table lists this clone with a few counts. TCRdb shows a much larger clone's protein in place of this DNA's translation, and the two differ at residue 15, likely through a read error; the protein shown is translated from the DNA. The CDR3 DNA follows: TGTGCCTGTGACACCGTGCGTACTGGGGGATCAAACTCCTGGGGCACCCGACAGATGTTTTTC. Encoded protein: CACDTVRTGGSNSWGTRQMFF. This chain joins TRDV2 and TRDJ3; 10 bases match TRDD3. CDR1 and CDR2 (germline): GEAIGNYY, EKD. This CDR3 is built from 21 residues.

About this clone: TCRdb shows a much larger clone's protein in place of this DNA's translation, and the two differ at residue 8, likely through a read error; the protein shown is translated from the DNA. The chain uses TRDV2 and TRDJ1, with D hard to call. Trimming removed 3 bases at V and 7 bases at J, with 23 bases between. CDR3 length: 16 residues. Germline V gene sequence: CDR1 GEAIGNYY, CDR2 EKD. The CDR3 DNA follows: TGTGCCTGTGACCCCGTAGGGGCCCCTGGAAAATCTAAACTCATCTTT. It translates to CACDPVGAPGKSKLIF.

This rearrangement joins TRDV2 to TRDJ1, with D maybe TRDD3 (6 bases). Germline CDR1 and CDR2: GEAIGNYY and EKD. V was trimmed by 1 base and J by 3 bases, leaving 14 bases between them. This CDR3 region has 15 residues. The CDR3 protein is CACDTLGVTSDKLIF. The CDR3 DNA reads as TGTGCCTGTGACACTTTGGGGGTCACCTCCGATAAACTCATCTTT.

Notes on this clone: A far larger clone is a single base away, which makes a read error likely. Distinct nucleotide sequences in the sample also encode this CDR3. The J gene is TRDJ1, the V gene TRDV2; D remains unclear. V was cut by 4 bases and J by 0 bases, with 14 bases left in between. The length of the CDR3 is 15 residues. CDR1 is GEAIGNYY, CDR2 EKD, per germline. Here the CDR3 DNA reads TGTGCCTGTGATACCCTATCCGGTTACACCGATAAACTCATCTTT. Translation gives CACDTLSGYTDKLIF.

With respect to this clone: This DNA's translation differs at residue 14 from TCRdb's protein, which comes from a much larger clone; a read error is likely, and the protein shown is translated from the DNA. The chain carries TRDV2 and TRDJ1; 7 bases align to TRDD3. The length of the CDR3 is 18 residues. CDR1 is GEAIGNYY and CDR2 is EKD in the germline V gene. The CDR3 is CACEPLTLLGIHTGKLIF. In nucleotides, the CDR3 is TGTGCCTGTGAACCTCTAACCTTACTGGGGATCCACACCGGTAAACTCATCTTT.

This clone showed up just a few times. The protein that TCRdb holds for this DNA derives from a much larger clone and differs from the translated DNA at residue 4, which likely indicates a read error; the protein shown here is translated from the DNA. The J gene is TRDJ1, the V gene TRDV2; a weak D match, TRDD3 (6 bases). Germline CDR1 GEAIGNYY, CDR2 EKD. V lost 5 bases to trimming and J lost 0 bases, with 21 bases between them. This CDR3 spans 17 amino acids. CDR3 amino acids: CACGTLGTRSHTDKLIF. For the CDR3, the DNA is TGTGCCTGTGGCACTCTGGGGACACGGTCACACACCGATAAACTCATCTTT.

This clone appeared many times. A read error likely explains this, since a far larger clone differs by one base. Additional DNA sequences in this sample encode the identical CDR3. This chain joins TRDV2 and TRDJ1, with TRDD3 matching over 9 bases. This CDR3 comprises 19 residues. Trimming at V came to 3 bases and at J to 0 bases, leaving 16 bases not matched to a gene. Germline CDR1 reads GEAIGNYY; CDR2 reads EKD. CDR3 residues: CACDPVLGDTQLYTDKLIF. The CDR3 DNA reads TGTGCCTGTGACCCGGTACTGGGGGACACACAGTTGTACACCGATAAACTCATCTTT.